These 13 T cell receptor beta chains share one sample of origin, sequenced in a study of T cells in pancreatic ductal adenocarcinoma. The selected patients with pancreatic ductal adenocarcinoma had surgery but no neoadjuvant therapy. Data came from immunoSEQ multiplex PCR; TCRdb stores just in-frame clones and leaves some out. This table has around 94,000 clones, over 90% appearing once. Sequencing was done on a sample of PBMCs. All receptors derive from a human donor with pancreatic ductal adenocarcinoma.

This clone was counted a single time. This sequence joins TRBV29-1 and TRBJ2-7; D possibly corresponds to TRBD2 (6 bases). Trimming pared 6 bases from V and 5 bases from J, leaving 17 bases between. Germline values: CDR1 SQVTM, CDR2 ANQGSEA. This CDR3 has 13 residues. The CDR3 DNA sequence: TGCAGCGTCGCGGGACCATTCGGCGACGAGCAGTACTTC. This translates into CSVAGPFGDEQYF.

The CDR3 nucleotides read TGTGCCAGCAGACCAGGGTTGGGGGAGACCCAGTACTTC. Its translation: CASRPGLGETQYF. V gene TRBV5-4 combines with J gene TRBJ2-5; D possibly corresponds to TRBD1 (5 bases). Germline V gene sequence: CDR1 SGHNT, CDR2 YYREEE (reference sequence). The CDR3 covers 13 residues. The V and J ends lost 5 bases and 5 bases respectively, with 13 bases between them.

Here the CDR3 reads CAGSAGYNEQFF. The CDR3 nucleotides read TGTGCCGGTTCAGCGGGATACAATGAGCAGTTCTTC. The chain joins TRBV2 to TRBJ2-1; 7 bases agree with TRBD2. This CDR3 spans 12 amino acids. With 11 bases clipped from V and 4 bases from J, the junction kept 5 bases outside the gene matches. The germline V gene encodes CDR1 SNHLY and CDR2 FYNNEI.

The chain couples TRBV9 to TRBJ2-3; D is possibly TRBD1 (5 bases). This CDR3 contains 15 residues. V was clipped by 4 bases and J by 2 bases, with 14 bases between them. The V gene's germline CDR1 is SGDLS and CDR2 YYNGEE. The CDR3 DNA reads TGTGCCAGCAGCTTACTCCCCAGGGCCACAGATACGCAGTATTTT. Residues: CASSLLPRATDTQYF.

The rearrangement links TRBV28 to TRBJ2-5; no definite D call. Trimming left V 5 bases short and J 1 base short, with 5 bases between. Germline V gene sequence: CDR1 MDHEN, CDR2 SYDVKM. The CDR3 consists of 12 residues. CDR3 sequence reads: CASSQFQETQYF. The CDR3 coding sequence is TGTGCCAGCAGTCAATTCCAAGAGACCCAGTACTTC.

This clone was recorded once. The chain combines TRBV27 with TRBJ1-3; a possible D gene is TRBD1 (6 bases). Germline assignment: CDR1 MNHEY and CDR2 SMNVEV (reference sequence). Trimming pared 6 bases from V and 4 bases from J, leaving 10 bases between. This CDR3 is 13 amino acids long. Here the CDR3 DNA reads TGTGCCAGCAGGGCTACAGGGGGAAACACCATATATTTT. Translation: CASRATGGNTIYF.

The chain joins TRBV10-2 to TRBJ2-7, with D perhaps matching TRBD2 (6 bases). V lost 1 base and J 6 bases, leaving 10 bases between the germline ends. In germline, CDR1 is WSHSY, CDR2 SAAADI. The CDR3 has 13 amino acids. As DNA, the CDR3 is TGCGCCAGCAGTGAGTTTAGGGGAGGCGAGCAGTACTTC. Protein sequence: CASSEFRGGEQYF.

V usage is TRBV6-5 and J usage is TRBJ1-1; D might be TRBD1 (6 bases). Per the germline V gene, CDR1 is MNHEY and CDR2 is SVGAGI. Trimming stripped 4 bases from V and 0 bases from J, with 15 bases between. The CDR3 is 16 amino acids. The DNA for the CDR3 is TGTGCCAGCAGTTCCCAAAGAGGACAGATGAACACTGAAGCTTTCTTT. It yields the protein CASSSQRGQMNTEAFF.

This clone was seen once. In nucleotides, the CDR3 is TGTGCCAGCAGCCACTCGGGACTAGCGGGAGGGCGGTCCTACAATGAGCAGTTCTTC. Translated: CASSHSGLAGGRSYNEQFF. The chain recombines TRBV14 with TRBJ2-1, with 16 nucleotides matching TRBD2. CDR1 and CDR2 (germline): SGHDN, FVKESK. This CDR3 has 19 amino acids. After removal of 3 bases from V and 1 base from J, the junction contained 6 bases not matched to a gene.

V is TRBV6-5 and J is TRBJ2-7; TRBD1 matches 8 bases. Germline V CDR1 and CDR2: MNHEY, SVGAGI. Germline trimming cut 0 bases from V and 4 bases from J; bases unmatched to any gene: 5. CDR3 size: 15 residues. CDR3 in DNA: TGTGCCAGCAGTTACTCGGGGACAGGAGTGTACGAGCAGTACTTC. The encoded protein is CASSYSGTGVYEQYF.

The rearrangement uses TRBV28 and TRBJ1-3; TRBD1 agrees at 7 bases. V was clipped by 7 bases and J by 2 bases; unmatched bases: 17. The CDR3 extends over 18 amino acids. CDR1 is MDHEN and CDR2 is SYDVKM in the germline V gene. The CDR3 loop is CASTVSFEPRGTGNTIYF. The CDR3 nucleotides read TGTGCCAGCACCGTTAGTTTTGAACCCAGGGGGACTGGAAACACCATATATTTT.

The chain recombines TRBV19 with TRBJ2-7, with 13 bases lining up with TRBD2. J was trimmed by 1 base and V by 3 bases; bases with no gene match: 3. The CDR3 extends over 16 amino acids. Germline V gives CDR1 LNHDA, CDR2 SQIVND (reference sequence). CDR3 bases: TGTGCCAGTAGTATTCGGACTAGCGGGAGATCCTACGAGCAGTACTTC. Its translation: CASSIRTSGRSYEQYF.

The J gene is TRBJ2-3, the V gene TRBV5-4, with 13 bases matching TRBD2. The ends lost 5 bases at V and 5 bases at J; junction bases unmatched: 5. Germline-derived CDR1 and CDR2 are SGHNT and YYREEE (reference sequence). The CDR3 totals 15 residues. The CDR3 spells CASRTSGRLGDTQYF. The CDR3 region has the DNA TGTGCCAGCAGGACTAGCGGGAGGCTGGGAGATACGCAGTATTTT.